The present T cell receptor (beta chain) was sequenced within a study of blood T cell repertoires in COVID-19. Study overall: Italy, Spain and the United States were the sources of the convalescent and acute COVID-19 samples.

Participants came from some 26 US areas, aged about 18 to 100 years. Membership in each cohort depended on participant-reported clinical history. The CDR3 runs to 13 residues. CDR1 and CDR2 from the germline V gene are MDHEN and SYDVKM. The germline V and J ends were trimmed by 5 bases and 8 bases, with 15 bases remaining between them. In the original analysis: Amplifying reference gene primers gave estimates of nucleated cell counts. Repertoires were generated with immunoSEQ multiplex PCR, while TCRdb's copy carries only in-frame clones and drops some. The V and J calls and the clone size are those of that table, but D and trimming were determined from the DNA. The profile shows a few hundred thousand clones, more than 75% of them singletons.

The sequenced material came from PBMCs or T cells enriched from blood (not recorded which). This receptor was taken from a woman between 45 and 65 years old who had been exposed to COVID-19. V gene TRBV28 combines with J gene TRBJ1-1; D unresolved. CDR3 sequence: CASSPWRVLEAFF. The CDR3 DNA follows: TGTGCCAGCAGTCCCTGGCGGGTTCTCGAAGCTTTCTTT.